These 29 T cell receptor beta chains originate from one sample sequenced in a study of T cells in women clearing cervical HPV infection. Assay used: immunoSEQ multiplex PCR; TCRdb lists only in-frame clones, some missing. The data include tens of thousands of clones; the top ten clones carry approximately 6.8%. The sequencing input was blood buffy coat. The receptors were sampled from a woman aged 18 to 75 with a cervical HPV16 infection that either progressed to CIN3+ or cleared (not recorded which).

To note about this clone: The sequence runs out 3 residues before the end of the CDR3; the remainder is reconstructed from the germline J gene. The chain has TRBV7-2 and TRBJ2-7; D ambiguous. This CDR3 is 14 amino acids long. V lost 1 base and J lost 0, with 7 bases in between. Germline V lookup: CDR1 SGHTA, CDR2 FQGNSA. CDR3 sequence: CASSLGQFSYEQYF. The covered CDR3 bases are TGTGCCAGCAGCTTAGGGCAGTTCTCCTACGAG.

About this clone: The read finishes 3 residues shy of the CDR3 end, and the germline J gene is used to complete it. V usage is TRBV7-2 and J usage is TRBJ2-7; 11 bases line up with TRBD1. The CDR3 sequence is 15 residues long. Germline V gene sequence: CDR1 SGHTA, CDR2 FQGNSA. The V gene end was trimmed by 5 bases and the J gene end by 5 bases; junction bases not matched to a gene: 8. The CDR3 is CASSPGQGAFHEQYF. The sequenced CDR3 bases are TGTGCCAGCAGCCCCGGACAGGGGGCGTTCCACGAG. The full variable domain, in which reference TRBV7-2 and TRBJ2-7 provide the parts outside the CDR3, is GAGVSQSPSNKVTEKGKDVELRCDPISGHTALYWYRQSLGQGLEFLIYFQGNSAPDKSGLPSDRFSAERTGGSVSTLTIQRTQQEDSAVYLCASSPGQGAFHEQYFGPGTRLTVT.

In regard to this clone: The germline gene is not matched at one end of the junction; a read error may be the cause. Read sequence stops 3 residues before the CDR3 end, and the germline J gene provides the missing end. This sequence joins TRBV4-2 and TRBJ2-2; 11 positions agree with TRBD1. This CDR3 region has 16 residues. Germline CDR1 is LGHNA and CDR2 is YNFKEQ. The DNA read from the CDR3 is TGCGCCAGCAGCCATGGGACAGGGGGAAACACCGGGGAG. It is translated as CASSHGTGGNTGE. The CDR3 in its entirety is CASSHGTGGNTGELFF.

Notes on this clone: Read coverage stops 3 residues before the CDR3 terminus; the germline J gene supplies the remainder. The gene calls are TRBV2 and TRBJ1-4; a weak D match, TRBD1 (5 bases). The CDR3 contains 14 residues. Germline loops: CDR1 SNHLY, CDR2 FYNNEI. CDR3 amino acids: CASRPKAGANVLFF. The CDR3 DNA, read in part, is TGTGCCAGCAGACCCAAGGCTGGGGCCAACGTA.

Concerning this clone itself: Read data end 3 residues before the CDR3 end; the end is taken from the germline J gene. The chain recombines TRBV6-2 or TRBV6-3 with TRBJ1-2; the D is unclear. The CDR3 totals 15 residues. CDR1 MNHEY and CDR2 SVGEGT come from the germline V gene. CDR3 DNA (partial): TGTGCCAGCAGTTTAGGACTAGCGGCCAGGTACGAC. This translates into CASSLGLAARYD. The CDR3 reads in full as CASSLGLAARYDYTF.

Regarding this clone: From the germline J gene comes the end of the CDR3, since the read stops 3 residues before it. The chain recombines TRBV7-2 with TRBJ1-2; unclear D gene. The length of the CDR3 is 13 residues. Germline lookup yields CDR1 SGHTA and CDR2 FQGNSA. The CDR3 spells CASSLEPGSGYTF. CDR3 DNA (partial): TGTGCCAGCAGCTTAGAACCGGGGAGCGGC.

Comment on this clone: Sequencing ends 3 residues short of the CDR3 end; the germline J gene provides the rest. The chain has TRBV2 and TRBJ2-3; D is unresolved. Trimming removed 3 bases from V and 4 bases from J, with 8 bases in between. The CDR3 runs to 13 residues. Germline loops: CDR1 SNHLY, CDR2 FYNNEI. The DNA read from the CDR3 is TGTGCCAGCAGTGAGCTAGACGCAGATACG. It specifies CASSELDADT. The CDR3 in its entirety is CASSELDADTQYF. Full variable domain (missing parts from reference TRBV2 and TRBJ2-3): EPEVTQTPSHQVTQMGQEVILRCVPISNHLYFYWYRQILGQKVEFLVSFYNNEISEKSEIFDDQFSVERPDGSNFTLKIRSTKLEDSAMYFCASSELDADTQYFGPGTRLTVL.

A word on this clone: The missing CDR3 end, 3 residues past where the read stops, is filled in from the germline J gene. The chain uses TRBV5-6 and TRBJ1-6; 9 bases align to TRBD1. Per germline, CDR1 SGHDT and CDR2 YYEEEE. The CDR3 runs 15 residues. Losses at the gene ends were 4 bases for V and 5 bases for J; bases not matched to a gene: 4. The DNA read from the CDR3 is TGTGCCAGCAGCCGCAGGACAGGGGATAATTCACCC. This encodes CASSRRTGDNSP. The complete CDR3 reads CASSRRTGDNSPLHF.

In regard to this clone: The observed sequence ends 3 residues before the CDR3 terminus, with the missing tail filled in from the germline J gene. This sequence joins TRBV20-1 and TRBJ2-7; TRBD1 is a possible D gene (6 bases). Germline CDR1 reads DFQATT; CDR2 reads SNEGSKA (reference sequence). The CDR3 runs 13 residues. Deletions cut 6 bases from V and 6 bases from J, with 18 bases between. The DNA read from the CDR3 is TGCAGTGCCCACAGGGCCCAAAGCTCCGAG. Amino acids: CSAHRAQSSE. The complete CDR3 reads CSAHRAQSSEQYF.

Worth noting for this clone: The CDR3 extends 3 residues past the end of the read, so its final part is completed from the germline J gene. This rearrangement joins TRBV19 to TRBJ2-4, with TRBD1 identical over 7 bases. Germline CDR1 reads LNHDA; CDR2 reads SQIVND (reference sequence). The CDR3 totals 15 residues. CDR3 DNA (partial): TGTGCCAGTAGTGCTCCGACAGGGATGAGCTATGGT. Translating gives CASSAPTGMSYG. The full CDR3 protein is CASSAPTGMSYGQYF.

With respect to this clone: The sequence runs out 3 residues before the end of the CDR3; the remainder is reconstructed from the germline J gene. The chain uses TRBV19 and TRBJ2-4; TRBD1 is a possible D gene (5 bases). This CDR3 region has 18 residues. CDR1 and CDR2 from the germline V gene are LNHDA and SQIVND (reference sequence). Trimming stripped 10 bases from V and 0 bases from J, with 25 bases between. The CDR3 loop is CAIKPGKPSPIAKNIQYF. Incomplete CDR3 DNA: TGTGCCATCAAACCAGGGAAGCCCAGCCCCATAGCCAAAAACATT. Full variable domain (remainder filled in from reference TRBV19 and TRBJ2-4): DGGITQSPKYLFRKEGQNVTLSCEQNLNHDAMYWYRQDPGQGLRLIYYSQIVNDFQKGDIAEGYSVSREKKESFPLTVTSAQKNPTAFYLCAIKPGKPSPIAKNIQYFGAGTRLSVL.

Points on this clone: The CDR3 extends 3 residues past the end of the read, so its final part is completed from the germline J gene. V and J are TRBV20-1 and TRBJ2-7, with 11 bases matching TRBD1. J was trimmed by 2 bases and V by 3 bases; bases with no gene match: 6. Germline V lookup: CDR1 DFQATT, CDR2 SNEGSKA (reference sequence). This CDR3 is built from 15 residues. Partial CDR3 DNA: TGCAGTGCTAGGGACCGGACAGGGGGCCCCTACGAG. Protein sequence: CSARDRTGGPYE. The full CDR3 protein is CSARDRTGGPYEQYF.

Turning to this clone: The CDR3 end is not reached by the read, which stops 3 residues before it; the germline J gene fills it in. V is TRBV19 and J is TRBJ1-1, with 10 positions matching TRBD1. CDR1 and CDR2 (germline): LNHDA, SQIVND (reference sequence). The CDR3 contains 15 residues. The CDR3 loop is CASSISGQGRIEAFF. CDR3 DNA, as far as it was read: TGTGCCAGTAGTATTTCGGGACAGGGGCGAATCGAA.

Note on this clone: The read is 3 residues too short to cover the CDR3 end, so that end is filled in from the germline J gene. The V call is TRBV29-1, the J call TRBJ1-1; tentative D call: TRBD1 (5 bases). The V and J ends lost 3 bases and 7 bases respectively, with 12 bases between them. The CDR3 covers 12 residues. The V gene's germline CDR1 is SQVTM and CDR2 ANQGSEA. Incomplete CDR3 DNA: TGCAGCGTTGAGCGGGGGTCCGATGAA. This codes for CSVERGSDE. The CDR3, in full, reads CSVERGSDEAFF.

On this clone itself: Read data end 3 residues before the CDR3 end; the end is taken from the germline J gene. This rearrangement joins TRBV7-9 to TRBJ1-1; TRBD1 matches at 8 bases. Trimming removed 2 bases from V and 5 bases from J; junction bases left unmatched: 7. Germline lookup yields CDR1 SEHNR and CDR2 FQNEAQ (reference sequence). The CDR3 runs 15 residues. The part of the CDR3 DNA that was read is TGTGCCAGCAGCTTAAGCCCGGACAGGGCGACTGAA. This gives the protein CASSLSPDRATE. The entire CDR3 reads CASSLSPDRATEAFF.

Comment on this clone: The read halts 3 residues ahead of the CDR3 end, with the missing end drawn from the germline J gene. The chain links TRBV19 to TRBJ2-7, with 11 bases aligning to TRBD2. V shed 5 bases and J 2 bases; nucleotides not matched to a gene: 5. Germline V gene lookup returns CDR1 LNHDA and CDR2 SQIVND (reference sequence). CDR3 length equals 15 residues. The chain's CDR3 is CASSFSGGAPYEQYF. The sequenced CDR3 bases are TGTGCCAGTAGTTTTAGCGGGGGGGCCCCCTACGAG. Variable domain in full (rest from reference TRBV19 and TRBJ2-7): DGGITQSPKYLFRKEGQNVTLSCEQNLNHDAMYWYRQDPGQGLRLIYYSQIVNDFQKGDIAEGYSVSREKKESFPLTVTSAQKNPTAFYLCASSFSGGAPYEQYFGPGTRLTVT.

On this clone: The read falls 3 residues short of the CDR3 end, and the missing part is taken from the germline J gene. The genes are TRBV5-1 and TRBJ1-5; 7 nucleotides line up with TRBD1. The CDR3 has 15 residues. J was trimmed by 7 bases and V by 0 bases; bases with no gene match: 7. Germline CDR1 is SGHRS and CDR2 is YFSETQ. CDR3: CASSLETGKGQPQHF. The sequenced part of the CDR3 DNA is TGCGCCAGCAGCTTGGAGACAGGGAAGGGGCAGCCC.

To note about this clone: The read halts 3 residues ahead of the CDR3 end, with the missing end drawn from the germline J gene. The chain has TRBV19 and TRBJ2-1; TRBD2 matches 12 bases. The CDR3 totals 15 residues. The germline CDR1 and CDR2 sequences are LNHDA and SQIVND (reference sequence). V shed 5 bases, J shed 8 bases, and the junction held 7 bases outside the gene matches. The CDR3 DNA, read in part, is TGTGCCAGTAGTTCTTGGACTAGCGGGGAACATGAG. Translated, it gives CASSSWTSGEHE. The complete CDR3 sequence is CASSSWTSGEHEQFF.

Points on this clone: The read falls 3 residues short of the CDR3 end, and the missing part is taken from the germline J gene. This chain joins TRBV13 and TRBJ2-3, with 13 positions matching TRBD2. V trimming: 6 bases; J trimming: 6 bases; junction bases outside the gene matches: 15. The CDR3 length is 18 residues. Germline V lookup: CDR1 PRHDT, CDR2 FYEKMQ (reference sequence). The DNA read from the CDR3 is TGTGCCAGCAGGAAGTTTTTGGGACTAGCGGGGTCCAGGGATACG. Encoded protein: CASRKFLGLAGSRDT. The full CDR3 protein reads CASRKFLGLAGSRDTQYF.

About this clone: The read halts 3 residues ahead of the CDR3 end, with the missing end drawn from the germline J gene. This same CDR3 is encoded by further DNA sequences in the sample. The chain recombines TRBV18 with TRBJ2-1; perhaps TRBD2 as D (7 bases). Deletions cut 0 bases from V and 4 bases from J, with 13 bases between. The CDR3 covers 16 residues. CDR1 is KGHSH, CDR2 LQKENI, per germline. The sequenced part of the CDR3 DNA is TGTGCCAGCTCACCACCTACAGGGAGGGAATACAATGAG. This translates into CASSPPTGREYNE. The whole CDR3 protein reads CASSPPTGREYNEQFF.

Comments on this clone: The CDR3 end lies 3 residues beyond the end of the read and is filled in from the germline J gene. This rearrangement joins TRBV19 to TRBJ1-1; D is uncertain. CDR1 is LNHDA, CDR2 SQIVND, per germline (reference sequence). This CDR3 has 13 amino acids. V gave up 5 bases and J gave up 0 bases, with 7 bases separating them. The sequenced part of the CDR3 DNA is TGTGCCAGTAGTGCCAGGATGAACACTGAA. Residues: CASSARMNTE. The whole CDR3 protein is CASSARMNTEAFF.

Comment on this clone: Read sequence stops 3 residues before the CDR3 end, and the germline J gene provides the missing end. The chain has TRBV11-2 and TRBJ2-2; weak D call: TRBD1 (6 bases). CDR1 is SGHAT, CDR2 FQNNGV, per germline. The CDR3 is made up of 15 amino acids. Here the CDR3 reads CASSLGQTNNEKLFF. Partial CDR3 DNA: TGTGCCAGCAGCCTGGGACAAACGAATAATGAAAAG.

With respect to this clone: The read ends 3 residues shy of where the CDR3 ends; the end is completed using the germline J gene. The chain couples TRBV2 to TRBJ1-2, with D possibly matching TRBD1 (5 bases). In germline, CDR1 is SNHLY, CDR2 FYNNEI. The CDR3 covers 14 residues. CDR3 DNA (partial): TGTGCCAGCTCCCCGGGACTGAGCACAGATACC. Protein product: CASSPGLSTDT. The whole CDR3 sequence is CASSPGLSTDTYTF. Filled out from reference TRBV2 and TRBJ1-2, the complete variable domain reads EPEVTQTPSHQVTQMGQEVILRCVPISNHLYFYWYRQILGQKVEFLVSFYNNEISEKSEIFDDQFSVERPDGSNFTLKIRSTKLEDSAMYFCASSPGLSTDTYTFGSGTRLTVV.

Worth noting for this clone: The missing CDR3 end, 3 residues past where the read stops, is filled in from the germline J gene. The chain carries TRBV5-1 and TRBJ2-3, with no clear D. CDR1 and CDR2 from the germline V gene are SGHRS and YFSETQ. The CDR3 contains 13 residues. The V gene lost 2 bases and the J gene lost 3 bases, with 7 bases spanning the gap. CDR3 region: CASSLRVTDTQYF. CDR3 bases read: TGCGCCAGCAGCTTACGGGTAACAGATACG.

Concerning this clone itself: Coverage ceases 3 residues before the CDR3 finishes, and the germline J gene fills in the end. This chain links TRBV7-6 with TRBJ2-1, with D perhaps matching TRBD1 (6 bases). The CDR3 totals 16 residues. V shed 6 bases and J shed 2 bases, with 17 bases lying between them. Germline V lookup: CDR1 SGHVS, CDR2 FNYEAQ. The CDR3 region is CASSPSRGQAYNEQFF. The part of the CDR3 DNA that was read is TGTGCCAGCAGTCCCTCTCGGGGACAAGCCTACAATGAG. Complete variable domain (other parts from reference TRBV7-6 and TRBJ2-1): GAGVSQSPRYKVTKRGQDVALRCDPISGHVSLYWYRQALGQGPEFLTYFNYEAQQDKSGLPNDRFSAERPEGSISTLTIQRTEQRDSAMYRCASSPSRGQAYNEQFFGPGTRLTVL.

Concerning this clone itself: The read gets to within 3 residues of the CDR3 end, and the germline J gene fills in the rest. The V call is TRBV11-2, the J call TRBJ2-3, with TRBD1 identical over 7 bases. Germline CDR1 and CDR2: SGHAT and FQNNGV. V lost 4 bases and J lost 0; bases outside the gene matches: 4. This CDR3 spans 15 amino acids. The CDR3: CASSWTGRSTDTQYF. The CDR3 DNA, read in part, is TGTGCCAGCAGCTGGACAGGCCGAAGCACAGATACG.

Comment on this clone: The observed sequence ends 3 residues before the CDR3 terminus, with the missing tail filled in from the germline J gene. The rearrangement links TRBV11-3 to TRBJ2-5, with 12 nucleotides matching TRBD2. V dropped 5 bases and J dropped 3; count of bases not matched to a gene: 4. The CDR3 spans 15 residues. The germline V gene encodes CDR1 SGHNT and CDR2 YENEEA. Partial CDR3 DNA: TGTGCCAGCAGCCTAGCGGGGGGGCTAGAAGAGACC. It encodes CASSLAGGLEET. From start to end, the CDR3 is CASSLAGGLEETQYF.

With respect to this clone: The DNA ends 3 residues before the CDR3 does, and the rest of the CDR3 is filled in from the germline J gene. The J gene is TRBJ2-5, the V gene TRBV7-2, with 7 bases matching TRBD1. The CDR3 has 14 amino acids. CDR1 SGHTA and CDR2 FQGNSA come from the germline V gene. The J segment lost 4 bases and the V segment lost 3 bases, leaving 5 bases of the junction unmatched. Here the CDR3 reads CASSLGTVGETQYF. The sequenced CDR3 bases are TGTGCCAGCAGCTTGGGGACAGTCGGAGAGACC.

Points on this clone: The CDR3 end lies 3 residues beyond the end of the read and is filled in from the germline J gene. The identical CDR3 is also encoded by other nucleotide sequences in the sample. The chain has TRBV5-6 and TRBJ1-3; D perhaps matches TRBD1 (6 bases). Germline values: CDR1 SGHDT, CDR2 YYEEEE. Trimming left V 2 bases short and J 4 bases short, with 10 bases between. The CDR3 has 14 residues. This CDR3 is CASSLTGYGNTIYF. CDR3 bases read: TGTGCCAGCAGCTTAACAGGGTACGGAAACACC.